This T cell receptor beta chain was captured in a study of identical twins. Trimming cost V 2 bases and J 6 bases, with 21 bases left between them. The CDR3 has 17 amino acids. Germline-derived CDR1 and CDR2 are SGHRS and YFSETQ. In TCRdb, the 5' RACE reads were re-called with MiXCR into one record per CDR3 protein. The table lists some 460,000 distinct CDR3 sequences, 13% to 15% of them singletons, with about 0.54% in the top ten. Separately, the same data were catalogued under a study of yellow fever vaccine responses in identical twins.

V and J are TRBV5-1 and TRBJ2-1; D is possibly TRBD1 or TRBD2 (6 bases each). The receptor was derived from a woman between 18 and 29 years old in good health. The sample consisted of CD4+ T cells sorted from blood. CDR3: CASSFGMGGANSNEQFF. In DNA, the CDR3 is TGCGCCAGCAGCTTTGGGATGGGGGGCGCGAATTCCAATGAGCAGTTCTTC.